Presented here are 5 T cell receptor beta chains from one specimen sequenced in a study of identical twins. Each CDR3 protein gets one entry after TCRdb re-called the 5' RACE reads with MiXCR. Of hundreds of thousands of distinct CDR3 sequences in the sample, 5.5% to 6.5% were seen once. Sequenced material: naive T cells sorted from blood. The source of these receptors is a man aged 18 to 30 in good health.

This clonotype was recorded at least ten times. This chain uses TRBV20-1 with TRBJ2-1; 9 nucleotides agree with TRBD2. Germline CDR1 is DFQATT and CDR2 is SNEGSKA (reference sequence). CDR3 size: 14 residues. Germline trimming cut 5 bases from V and 6 bases from J; bases unmatched to any gene: 8. The CDR3 is CSALAGATGNEQFF. The CDR3 DNA reads TGCAGTGCTTTAGCGGGAGCGACGGGCAATGAGCAGTTCTTC.

The chain is built from TRBV18 and TRBJ2-1; perhaps TRBD2 as D (5 bases). Germline V gene lookup returns CDR1 KGHSH and CDR2 LQKENI. The CDR3 consists of 13 residues. V shed 6 bases and J shed 6 bases, with 12 bases lying between them. Here the CDR3 DNA reads TGTGCCAGCTCCCCGGCGAGGGTCAATGAGCAGTTCTTC. Encoded protein: CASSPARVNEQFF.

This clonotype was observed once. V gene TRBV7-6 combines with J gene TRBJ2-7; D unresolved. Per the germline V gene, CDR1 is SGHVS and CDR2 is FNYEAQ. The CDR3 covers 14 residues. The germline V and J ends were trimmed by 4 bases and 0 bases, with 10 bases remaining between them. In DNA form, the CDR3 reads TGTGCCAGCAGCTCGGCCGACGGCTCCTACGAGCAGTACTTC. Protein sequence: CASSSADGSYEQYF.

This clonotype has a count of ten or more. The V and J genes are TRBV20-1 and TRBJ2-1; 14 nucleotides line up with TRBD2. CDR1 is DFQATT, CDR2 SNEGSKA, per germline (reference sequence). The V and J ends lost 4 bases and 7 bases, in that order; junction bases with no gene match: 3. The CDR3 length is 14 residues. CDR3 sequence reads: CSATGTSGSNEQFF. In DNA form, the CDR3 reads TGCAGTGCTACCGGGACTAGCGGGAGTAATGAGCAGTTCTTC.

This clonotype was recorded at least ten times. The V gene is TRBV4-1, the J gene TRBJ2-1; 9 bases fit TRBD1. The CDR3 loop spans 18 amino acids. V lost 4 bases, J lost 4 bases, and 14 bases stayed unmatched. The germline CDR1 and CDR2 sequences are MGHRA and YSYEKL. The CDR3 DNA sequence: TGCGCCAGCAGCCTTTACCCACAGGGGGCCCATATGTACAATGAGCAGTTCTTC. As protein: CASSLYPQGAHMYNEQFF.